This TCR beta chain was obtained from a study of shared clonotypes between healthy human individuals (dated by TCRdb to 2018 to 2021). The study in broad terms: A few men and a couple of women, aged 18 to 49 years, made up the cohort. Each donor's leukapheresis produced roughly between roughly 0.85 and 9 billion PBMCs. To increase sequencing depth and limit assay-specific biases, TCR repertoire library preparation and sequencing were carried out by different laboratories using diverse techniques. For each donor, CD4 naive and CD4 memory were each given three plates, CD8 naive was given two plates, and CD8 memory was given one plate. To estimate repertoire size and how much clonotypes are shared between individuals, the study performed deep sequencing of blood TCR repertoires from roughly five healthy adults.

The CDR3 spans 13 residues, from the cysteine through the phenylalanine. Only the CDR3 DNA stays, 39 bases, in frame from base 1. For CDR1 and CDR2, the germline V gene (reference sequence) lists GTSNPN and SVGIG. V is pared back by 1 base and J by 2 bases, with 6 bases lying between the germline termini. Using the deep immunoSEQ assay, multiplex PCR amplified TCR CDR3 regions from genomic DNA. Extracted genomic DNA from each cell subset was distributed evenly across all wells of several immunoSEQ 96-well plates, and each plate was treated as a replicate. Each replicate PCR for sorted subsets received 200 ng genomic DNA, equal to roughly 30,000 T cell genomes. Purified libraries were measured with a Qubit 3.0 fluorometer, size-checked on a Bioanalyzer 2100, and measured again with the KAPA Library Quantification kit. Each immunoSEQ 96-well plate was sequenced on its own single-read 150-cycle Illumina NextSeq 550 flow cell. On the study's bioinformatics: Because the immunoSEQ output held only junctional sequences and lacked quality scores, the filtering could not match the filtering applied to full-length reads. Sequences were annotated with PyIR, a Python wrapper for IgBLAST v1.9, and V/J genes and CDR3 were assigned using IMGT germline references. Reads were filtered out if the reads had weak V/J assignments (E-value above 1e-6), no CDR3, stop codons, out-of-frame junctions, or ambiguous translated residues. A V3J clonotype was defined by an identical inferred V gene, J gene, and CDR3 amino acid sequence. The percentage overlap between two repertoires was calculated by dividing the number of shared unique clonotypes by the size of the smaller repertoire. Three approaches were used to assess repertoire richness: RTK rarefaction, the Chao1 estimator, and Recon v2.1 estimates of unobserved clonotypes. For all TCRbeta clonotypes obtained by the gDNA method from a few donors, generation probabilities were computed with OLGA. The table comes from immuneACCESS by way of TCRdb, which keeps in-frame sequences with V and J called. Part of the clones is missing from these tables; in studies checked, under half for an unresolved V gene and the rest for unknown reasons. The V and J calls and clone size are taken from that table; D and trimming were inferred from the DNA. This sample has roughly 1,600,000 clones in its table, and about 98.5% of those were observed once. The ten largest make up 0.36% of the sample.

Healthy HIV-negative adults with no recently reported acute infections or vaccinations were included as donors. All donors were Caucasian adults living in Nashville, Tennessee, USA. CD4+ T cells were enriched by magnetic negative selection, after which naive cells were positively selected on CD45RA and the negative fraction was taken as the memory subset. After blood collection by leukapheresis, PBMCs were isolated using Ficoll-Histopaque density gradient centrifugation and then cryopreserved in the vapor phase of liquid nitrogen. Purity and quantity of every magnetically sorted T cell population were checked by analytical flow cytometry. Each sorted fraction had its genomic DNA isolated and then quantified by UV absorbance on a Nanodrop 2000c. Findings and caveats that apply to the study as a whole: Compared with non-shared clonotypes, clonotypes shared by all four sorted-subset donors had higher generation probabilities. Even with the large sequencing depth, rarefaction of the sorted-subset datasets indicated that sequencing was incomplete. Sampling was restricted to blood, and TCR repertoires in tissue are likely to differ from TCR repertoires in blood. Naive subsets generally had larger estimated clonotype richness than memory subsets did. When several donors were compared, the shared fraction of clonotypes was about 5% for naive CD4, more than 3% for naive CD8, roughly 2.5% for memory CD4, and about 0.36% for memory CD8. The small number of donors limited the genetic and exposure-history diversity represented. Pairwise subsampling indicated that sequencing depth was expected to affect the degree of clonotype sharing among donors.

This clone occurred a few times. This receptor's antigen is unknown. No clone much larger than this one lies a single base away; base qualities are absent. The identical CDR3 is also encoded by other nucleotide sequences in the sample. The sequenced sample consisted of naive CD4+ T cells sorted from blood. What this sample's cell subset or site label stands for: CD45RA+ positively selected. The sequence links TRBV30 to TRBJ1-5; TRBD1 is a weak D gene call, 6 bases matching. The TCR comes from a man in his thirties or forties in good health. The nucleotide sequence reads TGTGCCTGGAGTGGACAGGGCAATCAGCCCCAGCATTTT. Its amino acids are CAWSGQGNQPQHF.